This T cell receptor (beta chain) was observed in a study of prognosis after radiotherapy for stage I lung cancer. Across the study: Several patients developed post-radiotherapy distant metastases at median about seven months; roughly 15 had no significant progression.

Blood draws of roughly 6 milliliters of peripheral blood occurred at each of two time points. From genomic DNA, two-round multiplex PCR was used to amplify TCR beta CDR3. Amplification in first-round PCR relied on primers specific to each TRBV and TRBJ gene. TCRdb re-called the multiplex PCR reads with MiXCR, one entry per CDR3 protein. This table has approximately 51,000 distinct CDR3 sequences, around a third appearing once. The CDR3 length is 11 residues. V lost 5 bases and J lost 7, with 8 bases in between. The gene calls are TRBV12-3 or TRBV12-4 and TRBJ1-2; D is unclear. The sequence derives from a donor over 45 with non-small cell lung cancer. The sequencing used PBMCs, collected before or after stereotactic body radiation therapy (not recorded which). The CDR3 DNA follows: TGTGCCAGCAGTCCCATGGGTGGCTACACCTTC. It yields the protein CASSPMGGYTF.